This T cell receptor (beta chain) was observed in a study of cytomegalovirus exposure and HLA in healthy donors. Comments on this clone: The antigen is not known.

Both 60 Vbeta primers and 13 Jbeta primers went into the PCR. The assay was immunoSEQ multiplex PCR, and TCRdb's table has in-frame clones only and misses some. Among about 140,000 clones listed, about a tenth were seen once. Study-level results: Serostatus for CMV was the only available immune exposure information. Reportedly, TCR beta sequences accurately predicted HLA-A and HLA-B alleles in most subjects. Exclusion as indistinguishable affected some V segments, including TRBV6-2 and TRBV6-3.

V dropped 8 bases and J dropped 5 bases, with 21 bases sitting between them. The germline V gene has CDR1 MNHNY and CDR2 SVGAGI (reference sequence). The CDR3 runs 15 residues. The chain has TRBV6-6 and TRBJ2-5; possible D gene TRBD2, 5 bases. The clonotype was recovered from a male donor in good health and CMV-seronegative. The sample comprised PBMCs. CDR3 region: CASRQLSGSGETQYF. CDR3 bases: TGTGCCAGCCGTCAACTCAGTGGGTCGGGGGAGACCCAGTACTTC.